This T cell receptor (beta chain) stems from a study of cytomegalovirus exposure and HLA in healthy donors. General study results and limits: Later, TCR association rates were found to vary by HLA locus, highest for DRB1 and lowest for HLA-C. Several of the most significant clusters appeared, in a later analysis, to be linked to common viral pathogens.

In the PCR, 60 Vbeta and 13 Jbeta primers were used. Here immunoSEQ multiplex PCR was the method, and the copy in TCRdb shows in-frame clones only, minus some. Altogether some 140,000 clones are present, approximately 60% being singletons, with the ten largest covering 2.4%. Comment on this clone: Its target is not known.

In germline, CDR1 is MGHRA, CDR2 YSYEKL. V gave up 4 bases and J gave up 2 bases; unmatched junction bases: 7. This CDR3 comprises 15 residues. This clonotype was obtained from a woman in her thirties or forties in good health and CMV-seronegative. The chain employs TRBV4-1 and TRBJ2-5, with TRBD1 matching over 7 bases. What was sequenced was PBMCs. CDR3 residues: CASSPQGLAQETQYF. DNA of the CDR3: TGCGCCAGCAGCCCACAGGGGTTGGCACAAGAGACCCAGTACTTC.